These 28 T cell receptor beta chains were sequenced from one sample in a study of T cell clones after liver transplantation. Clones were sequenced by immunoSEQ multiplex PCR, and TCRdb holds only the in-frame ones, with some missing. This sample has roughly 17,000 clones, with around 84% found just once. The sequencing here drew on CD8+ T cells from blood, taken 48 months after liver transplant. These receptors all stem from a human patient who received a liver transplant. Some T cells may originate from the graft donor.

V and J are TRBV18 and TRBJ2-1; TRBD1 or TRBD2 may be the D gene (6 bases each). V dropped 4 bases and J dropped 5 bases, with 18 bases sitting between them. The CDR3 is 16 residues long. In germline, CDR1 is KGHSH, CDR2 LQKENI. CDR3 amino acids: CASSRRTDGGHNEQFF. The CDR3 bases are TGTGCCAGCTCACGACGGACAGATGGGGGGCACAATGAGCAGTTCTTC.

This clone rates as medium-sized. The chain employs TRBV5-6 and TRBJ1-2; TRBD1 matches at 7 bases. Germline V gene lookup returns CDR1 SGHDT and CDR2 YYEEEE. This CDR3 has 16 residues. V trimming: 5 bases; J trimming: 3 bases; junction bases outside the gene matches: 13. The CDR3 DNA reads as TGTGCCAGCAGTGGGACAGTGAGTAAACTTGACTATGGCTACACCTTC. Its translation is CASSGTVSKLDYGYTF.

The chain recombines TRBV9 with TRBJ1-5; a possible D gene is TRBD1 (5 bases). The CDR3 extends over 15 amino acids. Germline-derived CDR1 and CDR2 are SGDLS and YYNGEE. V shed 0 bases and J shed 4 bases, with 11 bases lying between them. Here the CDR3 DNA reads TGTGCCAGCAGCGTAGTTCCAGGGTCAAATCAGCCCCAGCATTTT. This translates into CASSVVPGSNQPQHF.

The V gene is TRBV5-5, the J gene TRBJ2-5; D is undetermined. CDR3 length equals 14 residues. The V gene's germline CDR1 is SGHKS and CDR2 YYEKEE (reference sequence). Trimming stripped 0 bases from V and 1 base from J, with 7 bases between. CDR3: CASSLVSLQETQYF. The CDR3 bases are TGTGCCAGCAGCTTGGTTTCGCTCCAAGAGACCCAGTACTTC.

This clone was observed a few times. This chain links TRBV19 with TRBJ1-2; a weak D match, TRBD1 (5 bases). V dropped 3 bases and J dropped 5 bases, with 10 bases sitting between them. This CDR3 is built from 13 residues. The V gene's germline CDR1 is LNHDA and CDR2 SQIVND (reference sequence). Here the CDR3 reads CASSISGGYGYTF. CDR3 in DNA: TGTGCCAGTAGTATCTCGGGGGGATATGGCTACACCTTC.

The chain uses TRBV28 and TRBJ1-1, with 8 positions matching TRBD1. J lost 3 bases, V lost 6 bases, and 15 bases had no gene match. This CDR3 is built from 17 residues. Germline-derived CDR1 and CDR2 are MDHEN and SYDVKM. The CDR3 protein is CASSPVARGLLDTEAFF. The CDR3 DNA follows: TGTGCCAGCAGCCCGGTGGCCAGGGGGCTACTTGACACTGAAGCTTTCTTT. Full variable domain (missing parts from reference TRBV28 and TRBJ1-1): DVKVTQSSRYLVKRTGEKVFLECVQDMDHENMFWYRQDPGLGLRLIYFSYDVKMKEKGDIPEGYSVSREKKERFSLILESASTNQTSMYLCASSPVARGLLDTEAFFGQGTRLTVV.

This clone was seen a single time. The chain recombines TRBV19 with TRBJ2-1; TRBD2 is a possible D gene (6 bases). V was cut by 5 bases and J by 0 bases, with 14 bases left in between. The germline V gene has CDR1 LNHDA and CDR2 SQIVND (reference sequence). This CDR3 spans 16 amino acids. The CDR3 here is CASSGASVSSYNEQFF. CDR3 DNA: TGTGCCAGTAGTGGGGCTAGCGTGAGCTCCTACAATGAGCAGTTCTTC.

The genes are TRBV5-6 and TRBJ1-1; no clear D. The V gene's germline CDR1 is SGHDT and CDR2 YYEEEE. V was trimmed by 2 bases and J by 1 base, leaving 6 bases between them. CDR3 size: 13 residues. CDR3 protein: CASSFETNTEAFF. The CDR3 DNA reads as TGTGCCAGCAGCTTCGAGACGAACACTGAAGCTTTCTTT.

This chain links TRBV7-6 with TRBJ2-1; 10 positions match TRBD2. CDR1 and CDR2 (germline): SGHVS, FNYEAQ. Trimming cost V 5 bases and J 6 bases; bases outside gene matches: 7. The CDR3 sequence is 15 residues long. The CDR3: CASSPLAGVSNEQFF. In DNA form, the CDR3 reads TGTGCCAGCAGCCCCCTAGCGGGAGTTTCCAATGAGCAGTTCTTC.

This clone is judged large. The chain employs TRBV2 and TRBJ2-5, with D hard to call. Trimming stripped 5 bases from V and 0 bases from J, with 7 bases between. CDR3 length: 13 amino acids. From germline, CDR1 is SNHLY and CDR2 FYNNEI. The CDR3 sequence is CASSRLYQETQYF. The CDR3 DNA reads as TGTGCCAGCAGTCGCCTGTACCAAGAGACCCAGTACTTC.

The V and J genes are TRBV27 and TRBJ1-2; D not certain. V lost 3 bases and J lost 5, with 25 bases in between. The CDR3 contains 18 residues. The V gene's germline CDR1 is MNHEY and CDR2 SMNVEV (reference sequence). The CDR3 DNA sequence: TGTGCCAGCAGTTTCACCCCCCTCTTGCAGGTAGACCTTTATGGCTACACCTTC. As protein: CASSFTPLLQVDLYGYTF.

The V and J genes are TRBV7-8 and TRBJ2-1; weak D call: TRBD2 (6 bases). V lost 5 bases and J 8 bases, leaving 16 bases between the germline ends. The CDR3 contains 14 residues. The germline V gene encodes CDR1 SGHVS and CDR2 FQNEAQ. The CDR3 DNA reads TGTGCCAGCAGCCCGTCGACTAGGGGAGATGAGCAGTTCTTC. Residues: CASSPSTRGDEQFF.

The table lists this clone with a few counts. The V gene is TRBV5-5, the J gene TRBJ2-7, with D tentatively TRBD1 (5 bases). The CDR3 runs 12 residues. Trimming took off 0 bases at V and 5 bases at J, with 6 bases between the two ends. Looked up from germline, CDR1 is SGHKS and CDR2 is YYEKEE (reference sequence). The CDR3 is CASSLEGDEQYF. The CDR3 nucleotides are TGTGCCAGCAGCTTGGAAGGGGACGAGCAGTACTTC.

This chain uses TRBV13 with TRBJ1-1; D may be TRBD1 (5 bases). From germline, CDR1 is PRHDT and CDR2 FYEKMQ (reference sequence). Trimming pared 3 bases from V and 2 bases from J, leaving 10 bases between. The CDR3 runs to 14 residues. CDR3 protein: CASSFWTSNTEAFF. CDR3 sequence (DNA): TGTGCCAGCAGCTTTTGGACAAGCAACACTGAAGCTTTCTTT.

This chain uses TRBV4-3 with TRBJ1-4; D unresolved. Germline V CDR1 and CDR2: LGHNA, YSLEER. The ends were cut back, 4 bases at V and 1 base at J, with 10 bases in the middle. The CDR3 covers 15 residues. The CDR3, as DNA: TGCGCCAGCAGCCCCGGGAGTGGAACTAATGAAAAACTGTTTTTT. Encoded protein: CASSPGSGTNEKLFF.

This chain uses TRBV25-1 with TRBJ2-3; D is undetermined. The germline V and J ends were trimmed by 1 base and 2 bases, with 10 bases remaining between them. Per germline, CDR1 MGHDK and CDR2 SYGVNS. The CDR3 length is 15 residues. DNA of the CDR3: TGTGCCAGCAGTGAATTAATGGTCTTCACAGATACGCAGTATTTT. This encodes CASSELMVFTDTQYF.

The CDR3, as DNA: TGTGCCAGCAGCCGTTGGACGTATAATGAAAAACTGTTTTTT. Protein: CASSRWTYNEKLFF. The V gene is TRBV5-5, the J gene TRBJ1-4; D gene unclear. Per the germline V gene, CDR1 is SGHKS and CDR2 is YYEKEE (reference sequence). V was cut by 4 bases and J by 4 bases, with 11 bases left in between. The CDR3 has 14 amino acids.

In this sample, this clone is medium-sized. The chain joins TRBV6-5 to TRBJ2-7, with D possibly TRBD1 on 5 matching bases. V lost 6 bases, J lost 4 bases, and 16 bases lay in between. This CDR3 is 14 amino acids long. Germline lookup yields CDR1 MNHEY and CDR2 SVGAGI. The CDR3 spells CASSGGTGKYEQYF. DNA for the CDR3: TGTGCCAGCAGCGGTGGTACAGGCAAGTACGAGCAGTACTTC.

The gene calls are TRBV30 and TRBJ1-2; TRBD1 matches at 8 bases. V gave up 5 bases and J gave up 4 bases; unmatched junction bases: 9. The CDR3 runs 14 residues. CDR1 and CDR2 (germline): GTSNPN, SVGIG (reference sequence). The CDR3 sequence: CAWEQDRAIYGYTF. Written as DNA, the CDR3 is TGTGCCTGGGAGCAGGACAGGGCAATCTATGGCTACACCTTC.

The CDR3 DNA sequence: TGTGCCAGCAGCTTAGGGCAGGGGGCGTACTCTGGGGCCAACGTCCTGACTTTC. It is translated as CASSLGQGAYSGANVLTF. The V call is TRBV7-9, the J call TRBJ2-6; TRBD1 matches at 8 bases. The germline V gene has CDR1 SEHNR and CDR2 FQNEAQ (reference sequence). This CDR3 region has 18 residues. Germline trimming cut 1 base from V and 0 bases from J; bases unmatched to any gene: 5. The full variable domain, its missing parts supplied by reference TRBV7-9 and TRBJ2-6, is DTGVSQNPRHKITKRGQNVTFRCDPISEHNRLYWYRQTLGQGPEFLTYFQNEAQLEKSRLLSDRFSAERPKGSFSTLEIQRTEQGDSAMYLCASSLGQGAYSGANVLTFGAGSRLTVL.

A note on this clone: Compared with germline, one end of the junction differs, possibly owing to a read error. V gene TRBV6-6 combines with J gene TRBJ1-1; D not resolved. The CDR3 contains 13 residues. Germline CDR1 MNHNY, CDR2 SVGAGI (reference sequence). CDR3 nucleotide sequence: TGCGCCAGTCCCCTCAAAGAGGACACTGAAGCTTTCTTT. Translation gives CASPLKEDTEAFF.

This chain uses TRBV10-3 with TRBJ2-7; the match to TRBD2 covers 7 bases. The V and J ends lost 6 bases and 5 bases, in that order; junction bases with no gene match: 10. CDR1 ENHRY and CDR2 SYGVKD come from the germline V gene. The CDR3 is made up of 14 amino acids. The CDR3 bases are TGTGCCATCAGACCCGGGCGGGAGTTCCACGAGCAGTACTTC. Amino acids: CAIRPGREFHEQYF.

The genes are TRBV9 and TRBJ1-6, with D perhaps TRBD1 (5 bases). V dropped 3 bases and J dropped 9 bases, with 16 bases sitting between them. The germline gives CDR1 SGDLS, CDR2 YYNGEE. The CDR3 sequence is 15 residues long. The CDR3 reads CASSAGLLRGSPLHF. The CDR3 nucleotides are TGTGCCAGCAGCGCGGGACTTTTACGGGGTTCACCCCTCCACTTT.

The chain employs TRBV4-3 and TRBJ1-2; D gene ambiguous. The CDR3 runs to 14 residues. Germline lookup yields CDR1 LGHNA and CDR2 YSLEER. The ends were cut back, 0 bases at V and 8 bases at J, with 13 bases in the middle. The DNA for the CDR3 is TGCGCCAGCAGCCAAGATTCGGGCATTGCGGGCTACACCTTC. As protein: CASSQDSGIAGYTF.

The chain links TRBV4-2 to TRBJ2-3; 9 positions match TRBD1. V shed 2 bases, J shed 0 bases, and the junction held 6 bases outside the gene matches. The germline V gene encodes CDR1 LGHNA and CDR2 YNFKEQ. The CDR3 is made up of 17 amino acids. The CDR3 loop is CASSQTEDRGSTDTQYF. CDR3 in DNA: TGTGCCAGCAGCCAAACCGAGGACAGGGGTAGCACAGATACGCAGTATTTT.

The chain uses TRBV7-2 and TRBJ2-7; 12 positions agree with TRBD1. This CDR3 region has 15 residues. Per the germline V gene, CDR1 is SGHTA and CDR2 is FQGNSA. Losses at the gene ends were 5 bases for V and 5 bases for J; bases not matched to a gene: 7. The CDR3 DNA is TGTGCCAGCAGCGACTCCGGGACAGGGGGCAACGAGCAGTACTTC. It is translated as CASSDSGTGGNEQYF.

The rearrangement uses TRBV5-4 and TRBJ1-1; TRBD1 matches 11 bases. The junction had 4 bases not matched to a gene; V was cut back by 2 bases and J by 10 bases. Germline CDR1 reads SGHNT; CDR2 reads YYREEE (reference sequence). The CDR3 has 13 amino acids. The DNA of the CDR3 is TGTGCCAGCAGCTTCGGGACAGGGGGTCGAGCTTTCTTT. Translating gives CASSFGTGGRAFF.

The chain uses TRBV21-1 and TRBJ2-7; the listed D gene, TRBD1, was not tested against the DNA. TRBV21-1 is an annotated pseudogene. The CDR3 runs to 15 residues. The chain's CDR3 is CASSKGRWISYEQYF. The CDR3 region has the DNA TGTGCCAGCAGCAAAGGCAGGTGGATCTCCTACGAGCAGTACTTC.